The present T cell receptor (beta chain) was sequenced within a study of control samples from healthy donors and cancer patients. Germline CDR1 and CDR2: LGHNT and FRNRAP. Trimming took 6 bases from V and 12 from J, leaving 12 bases between them. The CDR3 has 11 amino acids. This clone was seen a single time. This table comes from immunoSEQ multiplex PCR, and its TCRdb copy is limited to in-frame clones, with some not included. The sample shows roughly 170,000 clones, approximately 91% of them seen only once. The chain is built from TRBV12-5 and TRBJ2-4, with D unclear. Sample: blood. The sequence was obtained from a woman in her 40s in good health. DNA for the CDR3: TGTGCTAGTGGGACGAAATCGACTCAGTACTTC. Translation gives CASGTKSTQYF. The full variable domain, rest sourced from reference TRBV12-5 and TRBJ2-4, is DARVTQTPRHKVTEMGQEVTMRCQPILGHNTVFWYRQTMMQGLELLAYFRNRAPLDDSGMPKDRFSAEMPDATLATLKIQPSEPRDSAVYFCASGTKSTQYFGAGTRLSVL.